This T cell receptor beta chain was captured by sequencing in a study of T-cell memory formation after mild COVID-19 (dated by TCRdb to about 2021). Turning to the overall study: Most TCR sequence clusters were specific to one of the two donors. In two donors, T-cell clones that expanded and contracted after mild COVID-19 were tracked by sequencing TCRalpha and TCRbeta repertoires over time. Two young, previously healthy adult volunteers made up the cohort, one male and one female. Summary of the overall study and its limitations: The study included only a couple of mild cases, and larger cohorts that include severe cases with pre-infection samples were judged to be necessary. Contracting CD4+ clones turned up mainly in the CM and EM memory subsets, whereas EMRA was where CD8+ clones were enriched. Some responding clones were detected in pre-infection memory, which suggested that pre-existing cross-reactive memory T cells had joined the SARS-CoV-2 response. Clones contracting from day 15 to 85 had balanced CD4/CD8 phenotypes, while a second wave expanding from day 15 to 37 was biased towards CD4+. The second-wave clones that peaked on day 37 were not confirmed to be SARS-CoV-2 specific.

Sequencing took place on an Illumina NovaSeq 6000. Using 5'RACE with constant-segment primers, TCRalpha and TCRbeta cDNA libraries were constructed, with sample barcodes and unique molecular identifiers added in the process. Trizol reagent was used to extract RNA from every sample. Library amplification was performed in two PCR steps, and a second sample barcode and Illumina TruSeq adapters were introduced in the second step. Libraries were sequenced on an Illumina NovaSeq with 2 x 150 bp paired-end reads. Per the authors' processing: The reads were demultiplexed and collapsed into UMI-guided consensus sequences using migec v1.2.7. With mixcr v2.1.11, UMI consensuses were aligned to TRA and TRB V and J templates and assembled into clonotypes. Expanded or contracted clonotypes were those called significant by both edgeR and NoisET, with noise models trained on biological replicates. For edgeR calls, the thresholds were a false discovery rate-adjusted p below 0.01 and a log2 fold-change of 1. As an exploratory analysis of dynamics, max-normalized trajectories of the 1000 most abundant clonotypes were examined with PCA combined with hierarchical clustering. Separately sequenced CD4+ and CD8+ repertoires were used to assign the CD4 or CD8 phenotype of responding clones. TCRdb redid the processing of the public reads, applying fastp at Q25 and MiXCR, and retained in-frame beta chains. Here each entry gathers all rows of one CDR3 protein and keeps the most common genes and DNA. For this entry, the V and J calls and clone size follow TCRdb and not the study's own pipeline. For this sample the table gives about 290,000 distinct CDR3 sequences, of which roughly 15% were detected only once. The leading ten clones occupy about a fifth of the sample.

Ficoll-Paque density gradient centrifugation was used to isolate PBMCs. Comment on this clonotype: Its antigen specificity is not known. Base qualities are not at hand, and no much larger clone is one base apart.

The CDR3 runs 17 residues from the cysteine to the phenylalanine. Solely the CDR3 DNA is kept, with 51 bases framed from the first base. CDR1 and CDR2 are read off the germline V gene as SGHTA and FQGNSA. Trimming takes 5 bases off V and 4 bases off J; junction bases not matched to a gene: 7. This chain joins TRBV7-2 to TRBJ2-1; 14 bases in the middle match TRBD2. What was sequenced was PBMCs or a T cell subset sorted from them (not recorded which). The TCR was taken from a man in his late teens or twenties who had mild COVID-19 (a few samples of this study predate the infection). The sample titles of this study are shuffled in the database, so cell type and time point are left out; the donor was told from shared clones. The CDR3 region has the sequence CASSTRTSGGLYNEQFF. In nucleotide form, the sequence is TGTGCCAGCAGCACCAGGACTAGCGGGGGGCTGTACAATGAGCAGTTCTTC.